What follows are 28 T cell receptor beta chains derived from one specimen sequenced in a study of cytomegalovirus exposure and HLA in healthy donors. Clones were sequenced by immunoSEQ multiplex PCR, and TCRdb holds only the in-frame ones, with some missing. The data show about 110,000 clones, around 85% seen once. Material: PBMCs. The receptors originated from a woman in her late teens or twenties in good health and CMV-seronegative.

This chain links TRBV5-1 with TRBJ2-5; 10 bases align to TRBD1. Germline V gene lookup returns CDR1 SGHRS and CDR2 YFSETQ. The CDR3 is 15 residues long. V was pared by 4 bases and J by 4 bases, with 7 bases of the junction left unmatched. The CDR3 loop is CASSPGTGVSETQYF. The CDR3, as DNA: TGCGCCAGCAGCCCGGGGACAGGGGTATCAGAGACCCAGTACTTC. The whole variable domain, filled in from reference TRBV5-1 and TRBJ2-5, reads KAGVTQTPRYLIKTRGQQVTLSCSPISGHRSVSWYQQTPGQGLQFLFEYFSETQRNKGNFPGRFSGRQFSNSRSEMNVSTLELGDSALYLCASSPGTGVSETQYFGPGTRLLVL.

This rearrangement joins TRBV5-6 to TRBJ2-2; D gene ambiguous. CDR3 length equals 16 residues. Looked up from germline, CDR1 is SGHDT and CDR2 is YYEEEE. Trimming shortened V by 0 bases and J by 0 bases, and 9 bases separated the two germline ends. The CDR3 here is CASSLGHLSNTGELFF. The CDR3 nucleotides are TGTGCCAGCAGCTTGGGGCACCTTTCGAACACCGGGGAGCTGTTTTTT.

The chain couples TRBV5-1 to TRBJ1-1; D call uncertain. The ends were cut back, 1 base at V and 0 bases at J, with 10 bases in the middle. Germline loops: CDR1 SGHRS, CDR2 YFSETQ. This CDR3 spans 15 amino acids. CDR3 bases: TGCGCCAGCAGCTTGTTCCCCGGTATGAACACTGAAGCTTTCTTT. Protein: CASSLFPGMNTEAFF. The variable domain in full, with the rest retrieved from reference TRBV5-1 and TRBJ1-1, is KAGVTQTPRYLIKTRGQQVTLSCSPISGHRSVSWYQQTPGQGLQFLFEYFSETQRNKGNFPGRFSGRQFSNSRSEMNVSTLELGDSALYLCASSLFPGMNTEAFFGQGTRLTVV.

This chain uses TRBV5-1 with TRBJ2-1; maybe TRBD1 (6 bases). The ends were cut back, 4 bases at V and 4 bases at J, with 18 bases in the middle. The CDR3 consists of 16 residues. Germline V gives CDR1 SGHRS, CDR2 YFSETQ. The CDR3 sequence is CASSNLRTEKYNEQFF. As DNA, the CDR3 is TGCGCCAGCAGCAACCTGAGGACAGAAAAGTACAATGAGCAGTTCTTC.

The rearrangement uses TRBV6-4 and TRBJ2-3, with a tentative D call TRBD2 (7 bases). The CDR3 sequence is 15 residues long. V lost 3 bases and J 4 bases, leaving 14 bases between the germline ends. Germline CDR1 is MRHNA and CDR2 is SNTAGT. The CDR3 sequence: CASSEEGGQSDTQYF. The CDR3 DNA reads as TGTGCCAGCAGTGAGGAGGGGGGGCAATCAGATACGCAGTATTTT.

This rearrangement joins TRBV5-6 to TRBJ2-5; possible D gene TRBD2, 5 bases. V lost 3 bases to trimming and J lost 1 base, with 16 bases between them. This CDR3 spans 16 amino acids. CDR1 is SGHDT and CDR2 is YYEEEE in the germline V gene. This CDR3 reads CASSYSTGFAQETQYF. The CDR3, as DNA: TGTGCCAGCAGCTATTCCACGGGATTTGCCCAAGAGACCCAGTACTTC.

This chain connects TRBV19 to TRBJ1-4; TRBD1 might be the D (5 bases). This CDR3 comprises 12 residues. V lost 6 bases and J lost 7, with 9 bases in between. CDR1 is LNHDA and CDR2 is SQIVND in the germline V gene (reference sequence). CDR3 in DNA: TGTGCCAGTAGGCAGGGCGGTGAAAAACTGTTTTTT. Translating gives CASRQGGEKLFF.

V usage is TRBV13 and J usage is TRBJ1-4, with 7 bases identical to TRBD1. Germline CDR1 is PRHDT and CDR2 is FYEKMQ (reference sequence). This CDR3 has 13 residues. V trimming: 8 bases; J trimming: 4 bases; junction bases outside the gene matches: 4. The CDR3 DNA reads TGTGCCAGCCGACAGGGTTTTAATGAAAAACTGTTTTTT. It encodes CASRQGFNEKLFF.

The chain links TRBV7-3 to TRBJ2-3; tentative D call: TRBD1 (5 bases). The CDR3 runs to 13 residues. V gave up 6 bases and J gave up 1 base, with 8 bases separating them. CDR1 and CDR2 (germline): SGHTA, FQGTGA. The CDR3, as DNA: TGTGCCAGCAGTCGACAGCGCACAGATACGCAGTATTTT. This codes for CASSRQRTDTQYF.

This clone was seen more than once but under ten times. The rearrangement joins TRBV27 to TRBJ2-7, with TRBD1 identical over 7 bases. CDR3 size: 13 residues. V gave up 5 bases and J gave up 7 bases; unmatched junction bases: 8. The germline CDR1 and CDR2 sequences are MNHEY and SMNVEV (reference sequence). The CDR3, as DNA: TGTGCCAGCAGTCCCCGACAGGGCCTAGAGCAGTACTTC. Translating gives CASSPRQGLEQYF.

This chain connects TRBV9 to TRBJ2-3, with unresolved D. Trimming stripped 3 bases from V and 1 base from J, with 12 bases between. The length of the CDR3 is 15 residues. CDR1 is SGDLS and CDR2 is YYNGEE in the germline V gene. CDR3 DNA: TGTGCCAGCAGCGACCGTCAGACTGGCACAGATACGCAGTATTTT. The encoded protein is CASSDRQTGTDTQYF.

V usage is TRBV19 and J usage is TRBJ2-7; TRBD1 matches 7 bases. The CDR3 totals 14 residues. The germline gives CDR1 LNHDA, CDR2 SQIVND (reference sequence). Trimming at V came to 4 bases and at J to 5 bases, leaving 8 bases not matched to a gene. The CDR3 bases are TGTGCCAGTAGTACTCGAACAGGGGTCAACGAGCAGTACTTC. This codes for CASSTRTGVNEQYF.

The CDR3 sequence is CASSRDRGNIQYF. The CDR3 DNA sequence: TGTGCCAGCAGCCGGGACAGGGGGAACATTCAGTACTTC. V gene TRBV5-8 combines with J gene TRBJ2-4, with TRBD1 matching 11 bases. Germline CDR1 reads SGHTS; CDR2 reads YDEGEE. Trimming at V came to 4 bases and at J to 7 bases, leaving 1 base not matched to a gene. The CDR3 covers 13 residues.

V is TRBV4-1 and J is TRBJ2-3, with D possibly TRBD1 on 7 matching bases. This CDR3 is 17 amino acids long. The V gene's germline CDR1 is MGHRA and CDR2 YSYEKL. Trimming removed 1 base from V and 4 bases from J, with 18 bases in between. The CDR3 sequence: CASSQVPDREVSDTQYF. The CDR3 nucleotides are TGCGCCAGCAGCCAAGTCCCCGACAGGGAGGTTTCAGATACGCAGTATTTT.

V and J are TRBV11-2 and TRBJ2-3; D remains unclear. CDR1 and CDR2 (germline): SGHAT, FQNNGV. The V and J ends lost 4 bases and 1 base respectively, with 9 bases between them. CDR3 size: 14 residues. The CDR3 loop is CASSSFWRTDTQYF. As DNA, the CDR3 is TGTGCCAGCAGCTCCTTCTGGCGCACAGATACGCAGTATTTT.

The rearrangement joins TRBV4-2 to TRBJ2-1; 14 bases align to TRBD2. CDR3 size: 24 residues. The germline CDR1 and CDR2 sequences are LGHNA and YNFKEQ. V lost 1 base to trimming and J lost 0 bases; unmatched junction nucleotides: 20. The CDR3: CASSQVYRGSRLAGGLSSYNEQFF. The CDR3 nucleotides read TGTGCCAGCAGCCAAGTATACCGAGGTTCCAGACTAGCGGGGGGGCTAAGCTCCTACAATGAGCAGTTCTTC.

The rearrangement joins TRBV5-1 to TRBJ1-3; D gene ambiguous. The V and J ends lost 1 base and 4 bases respectively, with 24 bases between them. Germline CDR1 and CDR2: SGHRS and YFSETQ. The CDR3 has 19 residues. The CDR3 is CASSLICGKCKTVGNTIYF. CDR3 sequence (DNA): TGCGCCAGCAGCTTGATTTGTGGTAAGTGTAAAACAGTCGGAAACACCATATATTTT.

This clone was counted a few times. The rearrangement joins TRBV25-1 to TRBJ2-3, with 8 bases fitting TRBD2. The CDR3 sequence is 13 residues long. The V gene's germline CDR1 is MGHDK and CDR2 SYGVNS. V shed 6 bases, J shed 6 bases, and the junction held 5 bases outside the gene matches. The CDR3 DNA sequence: TGTGCCAGCAGCGGGGGGGGAGGTGATACGCAGTATTTT. Encoded protein: CASSGGGGDTQYF.

The chain combines TRBV30 with TRBJ2-1; 10 nucleotides match TRBD1. The CDR3 covers 15 residues. From germline, CDR1 is GTSNPN and CDR2 SVGIG (reference sequence). V was clipped by 5 bases and J by 11 bases; unmatched bases: 15. The CDR3 reads CAWGPGTGAPHKQFF. The CDR3 DNA reads as TGTGCCTGGGGACCCGGGACAGGGGCGCCCCATAAGCAGTTCTTC.

The chain recombines TRBV10-3 with TRBJ2-5; TRBD2 matches 13 bases. The CDR3 contains 14 residues. The J segment lost 5 bases and the V segment lost 4 bases, leaving 1 base of the junction unmatched. Germline CDR1 is ENHRY and CDR2 is SYGVKD. CDR3: CAISGTSGGETQYF. In DNA form, the CDR3 reads TGTGCCATCAGTGGGACTAGCGGGGGTGAGACCCAGTACTTC.

The chain joins TRBV18 to TRBJ2-5; D gene ambiguous. Germline CDR1 and CDR2: KGHSH and LQKENI. This CDR3 has 11 amino acids. The ends were cut back, 2 bases at V and 5 bases at J, with 3 bases in the middle. In DNA form, the CDR3 reads TGTGCCAGCTCACCATCGGAGACCCAGTACTTC. Amino acids: CASSPSETQYF.

The CDR3 DNA reads as TGTGCCAGTAGTATAACGGGGGTTTACACAGATACGCAGTATTTT. It yields the protein CASSITGVYTDTQYF. V and J are TRBV19 and TRBJ2-3, with D tentatively TRBD2 (6 bases). Germline CDR1 is LNHDA and CDR2 is SQIVND (reference sequence). Trimming stripped 2 bases from V and 2 bases from J, with 11 bases between. This CDR3 contains 15 residues.

V usage is TRBV19 and J usage is TRBJ1-1; D ambiguous. This CDR3 region has 13 residues. The germline V and J ends were trimmed by 5 bases and 0 bases, with 7 bases remaining between them. Germline CDR1 and CDR2: LNHDA and SQIVND (reference sequence). The CDR3: CASSLLLNTEAFF. The CDR3 nucleotides are TGTGCCAGTAGTCTTTTATTGAACACTGAAGCTTTCTTT.

This clone showed up just a few times. The chain couples TRBV6-5 to TRBJ2-3; tentatively, D is TRBD1 (6 bases). The CDR3 spans 14 residues. V lost 4 bases, J lost 1 base, and 9 bases lay in between. Germline CDR1 reads MNHEY; CDR2 reads SVGAGI. Written as DNA, the CDR3 is TGTGCCAGCAGTTCCACAGGGCGCACAGATACGCAGTATTTT. Protein: CASSSTGRTDTQYF.

The rearrangement joins TRBV28 to TRBJ2-7; 11 bases are a match to TRBD1. V lost 6 bases, J lost 0 bases, and 4 bases stayed unmatched. The CDR3 consists of 15 residues. Germline V gives CDR1 MDHEN, CDR2 SYDVKM. The CDR3 protein is CASRTGTGGSYEQYF. CDR3 coding DNA: TGTGCCAGCAGAACCGGGACAGGGGGCTCCTACGAGCAGTACTTC.

The CDR3 DNA is TGTGCCAGCACCGTGCCCCAGGGGGAAGCTTTCTTT. Its translation: CASTVPQGEAFF. The chain recombines TRBV7-9 with TRBJ1-1, with a tentative D call TRBD1 (6 bases). V was cut by 7 bases and J by 8 bases, with 14 bases left in between. Germline lookup yields CDR1 SEHNR and CDR2 FQNEAQ (reference sequence). The CDR3 has 12 residues.

The rearrangement joins TRBV6-6 to TRBJ1-1; D possibly corresponds to TRBD1 (6 bases). Trimming shortened V by 6 bases and J by 3 bases, and 11 bases separated the two germline ends. The CDR3 is 13 residues long. Germline V gives CDR1 MNHNY, CDR2 SVGAGI (reference sequence). The CDR3 nucleotides read TGTGCCAGCAGGCACACAGGGCACACTGAAGCTTTCTTT. Translation gives CASRHTGHTEAFF.

The chain carries TRBV7-9 and TRBJ2-3; D unresolved. Germline V CDR1 and CDR2: SEHNR, FQNEAQ (reference sequence). The germline V and J ends were trimmed by 6 bases and 6 bases, with 13 bases remaining between them. The CDR3 contains 13 residues. CDR3 sequence: CASRPGDRDTQYF. The CDR3 DNA reads TGTGCCAGCAGGCCCGGAGACCGCGATACGCAGTATTTT.